This T cell receptor (beta chain) derives from a study of blood T cell repertoires in COVID-19. On the study more broadly: The origin of the acute and convalescent COVID-19 samples was the United States, Italy and Spain. From T cells, B-cell-depleted T cells, or PBMCs came the material, which was cDNA or gDNA.

Per the original data handling: Amplifying reference gene primers gave estimates of nucleated cell counts. Data came from immunoSEQ multiplex PCR; TCRdb stores just in-frame clones and leaves some out. That table furnishes V, J and clone size, whereas the DNA furnished D and trimming. Of around 260,000 clones in the sample, around 86% are singletons; the top ten hold about 3%. The CDR3 runs 15 residues. J gave up 6 bases and V 2 bases, and 9 bases lay outside the gene matches. CDR1 is SGHDT, CDR2 YYEEEE, per germline. What was sequenced was peripheral blood. The receptor's source is a woman between 25 and 40 years old with active or convalescent COVID-19. The chain links TRBV5-6 to TRBJ2-3; 7 bases agree with TRBD2. The CDR3 protein is CASSFPSTGRDTQYF. The DNA of the CDR3 is TGTGCCAGCAGCTTTCCAAGCACCGGGAGGGATACGCAGTATTTT.